Shown below are 32 T cell receptor beta chains from a single sample sequenced in a study of a mutant IDH1 vaccine in newly diagnosed glioma. Their antigens remain unidentified. Time point given: week 5, during vaccination. The vaccine gave 300 ug of a 20-mer mutant IDH1 peptide subcutaneously per dose. Profiling relied on immunoSEQ multiplex PCR, and the TCRdb table lists in-frame clones only, not all of them. The table lists 40,000 to 50,000 clones, approximately 83% of them singletons, with 1.5% to 2% in the top ten. The material was PBMCs, obtained from a glioma patient whose treatment included an IDH1 peptide vaccine. The source of these receptors is a man aged 40-49 years with glioma.

The chain employs TRBV27 and TRBJ2-3; 9 bases match TRBD1. The CDR3 consists of 15 residues. The V gene end was trimmed by 6 bases and the J gene end by 0 bases; junction bases not matched to a gene: 4. Germline V gene sequence: CDR1 MNHEY, CDR2 SMNVEV (reference sequence). DNA of the CDR3: TGTGCCAGCAGGTGGACAGGGGTTAGCACAGATACGCAGTATTTT. Its protein is CASRWTGVSTDTQYF.

The chain couples TRBV27 to TRBJ2-3, with D possibly TRBD1 on 6 matching bases. CDR1 and CDR2 from the germline V gene are MNHEY and SMNVEV (reference sequence). This CDR3 spans 16 amino acids. V was cut by 3 bases and J by 2 bases, with 15 bases left in between. CDR3 region: CASSLIGTLLTDTQYF. CDR3 DNA: TGTGCCAGCAGTTTGATCGGGACACTCCTCACAGATACGCAGTATTTT.

A single count supports this clone. The V and J genes are TRBV7-2 and TRBJ1-3; D is ambiguous. Trimming removed 3 bases at V and 0 bases at J, with 6 bases between. Germline CDR1 and CDR2: SGHTA and FQGNSA. The CDR3 is made up of 14 amino acids. The CDR3 DNA reads as TGTGCCAGCAGCTTTTCCTTCTCTGGAAACACCATATATTTT. As protein: CASSFSFSGNTIYF.

This clone was recorded only once. This chain joins TRBV5-6 and TRBJ1-5, with 7 positions matching TRBD1. Germline values: CDR1 SGHDT, CDR2 YYEEEE. Losses at the gene ends were 2 bases for V and 5 bases for J; bases not matched to a gene: 4. CDR3 length: 14 residues. CDR3 sequence: CASSLGQAHQPQHF. For the CDR3, the DNA is TGTGCCAGCAGCTTAGGACAGGCCCATCAGCCCCAGCATTTT. Full variable domain (rest looked up from reference TRBV5-6 and TRBJ1-5): DAGVTQSPTHLIKTRGQQVTLRCSPKSGHDTVSWYQQALGQGPQFIFQYYEEEERQRGNFPDRFSGHQFPNYSSELNVNALLLGDSALYLCASSLGQAHQPQHFGDGTRLSIL.

This chain uses TRBV19 with TRBJ1-5; no clear D. Germline CDR1 reads LNHDA; CDR2 reads SQIVND (reference sequence). The CDR3 is 15 residues long. V was cut by 3 bases and J by 3 bases, with 12 bases left in between. The CDR3 region is CASSILDTHNQPQHF. The CDR3 DNA sequence: TGTGCCAGTAGTATTCTCGACACTCACAATCAGCCCCAGCATTTT.

The V and J genes are TRBV18 and TRBJ1-4; D is possibly TRBD1 (5 bases). The germline V and J ends were trimmed by 5 bases and 3 bases, with 10 bases remaining between them. CDR1 and CDR2 from the germline V gene are KGHSH and LQKENI. This CDR3 has 14 amino acids. CDR3 sequence: CASSDGTANEKLFF. The CDR3 nucleotides read TGTGCCAGCTCAGATGGGACGGCTAATGAAAAACTGTTTTTT. The full variable domain, with the rest looked up from reference TRBV18 and TRBJ1-4, is NAGVMQNPRHLVRRRGQEARLRCSPMKGHSHVYWYRQLPEEGLKFMVYLQKENIIDESGMPKERFSAEFPKEGPSILRIQQVVRGDSAAYFCASSDGTANEKLFFGSGTQLSVL.

The V and J genes are TRBV5-1 and TRBJ2-3; D is uncertain. V lost 1 base and J lost 4, with 4 bases in between. The CDR3 extends over 12 amino acids. Germline CDR1 and CDR2: SGHRS and YFSETQ. CDR3 residues: CASSLTSDTQYF. For the CDR3, the DNA is TGCGCCAGCAGCTTGACCTCAGATACGCAGTATTTT. Looking up the rest from reference TRBV5-1 and TRBJ2-3 gives the full variable domain: KAGVTQTPRYLIKTRGQQVTLSCSPISGHRSVSWYQQTPGQGLQFLFEYFSETQRNKGNFPGRFSGRQFSNSRSEMNVSTLELGDSALYLCASSLTSDTQYFGPGTRLTVL.

The V call is TRBV6-5, the J call TRBJ1-5, with D unclear. The CDR3 consists of 12 residues. The ends were cut back, 5 bases at V and 10 bases at J, with 12 bases in the middle. Germline V CDR1 and CDR2: MNHEY, SVGAGI. CDR3 loop: CASSRSSGPQHF. CDR3 in DNA: TGTGCCAGCAGTCGCTCTTCCGGACCCCAGCATTTT.

This clone was picked up one time. In DNA form, the CDR3 reads TGTGCCACTAACCACGACAGGGTAAGGGGCTACACCTTC. It is translated as CATNHDRVRGYTF. The J gene is TRBJ1-2, the V gene TRBV9, with TRBD1 matching over 7 bases. The CDR3 contains 13 residues. Looked up from germline, CDR1 is SGDLS and CDR2 is YYNGEE. Trimming removed 9 bases from V and 8 bases from J; junction bases left unmatched: 13.

The rearrangement uses TRBV11-3 and TRBJ2-3; D unclear. This CDR3 has 15 residues. Germline V lookup: CDR1 SGHNT, CDR2 YENEEA. The V end lost 1 base, the J end lost 0 bases, and 8 bases lay between the germline ends. Here the CDR3 DNA reads TGTGCCAGCAGCTTAGGAGGTGCCAGCACAGATACGCAGTATTTT. Encoded protein: CASSLGGASTDTQYF. The full variable domain, completed using reference TRBV11-3 and TRBJ2-3, is EAGVVQSPRYKIIEKKQPVAFWCNPISGHNTLYWYLQNLGQGPELLIRYENEEAVDDSQLPKDRFSAERLKGVDSTLKIQPAELGDSAVYLCASSLGGASTDTQYFGPGTRLTVL.

DNA of the CDR3: TGTGCCAGCAGTTGGAGCGGGGGCCCCTTAGGGGAGCAGTTCTTC. It specifies CASSWSGGPLGEQFF. The chain carries TRBV6-4 and TRBJ2-1; 8 bases align to TRBD2. Germline CDR1 reads MRHNA; CDR2 reads SNTAGT. The CDR3 runs 15 residues. The ends lost 5 bases at V and 10 bases at J; junction bases unmatched: 13.

V and J are TRBV19 and TRBJ1-4, with D possibly TRBD1 on 5 matching bases. This CDR3 comprises 13 residues. Germline loops: CDR1 LNHDA, CDR2 SQIVND (reference sequence). The V gene lost 7 bases and the J gene lost 7 bases, with 13 bases spanning the gap. In DNA form, the CDR3 reads TGTGCCAGTAAGCAGGGCAGCAGTGAAAAACTGTTTTTT. This encodes CASKQGSSEKLFF.

This clone has just a few counts. V and J are TRBV18 and TRBJ1-1, with unresolved D. The CDR3 spans 14 residues. V was cut by 6 bases and J by 4 bases, with 15 bases left in between. The germline V gene has CDR1 KGHSH and CDR2 LQKENI. The CDR3 is CASSPETRGTEAFF. DNA of the CDR3: TGTGCCAGCTCGCCAGAGACCCGGGGCACTGAAGCTTTCTTT. Based on the CDR3 plus reference TRBV18 and TRBJ1-1, the full variable domain is NAGVMQNPRHLVRRRGQEARLRCSPMKGHSHVYWYRQLPEEGLKFMVYLQKENIIDESGMPKERFSAEFPKEGPSILRIQQVVRGDSAAYFCASSPETRGTEAFFGQGTRLTVV.

The rearrangement joins TRBV6-1 to TRBJ2-3; 8 nucleotides agree with TRBD1. V dropped 6 bases and J dropped 3; count of bases not matched to a gene: 8. The length of the CDR3 is 15 residues. Germline V lookup: CDR1 MNHNS, CDR2 SASEGT. The CDR3 protein is CASSLVRGRTDTQYF. The CDR3 bases are TGTGCCAGCAGCCTCGTCAGGGGGCGGACAGATACGCAGTATTTT.

J is TRBJ2-7 and V is TRBV7-9; 9 bases are a match to TRBD2. Germline assignment: CDR1 SEHNR and CDR2 FQNEAQ (reference sequence). V lost 5 bases and J lost 4; bases outside the gene matches: 9. The CDR3 has 15 residues. CDR3 residues: CASSTHSGRSYEQYF. CDR3 DNA: TGTGCCAGCAGCACCCATAGCGGGAGATCGTACGAGCAGTACTTC.

The chain recombines TRBV4-3 with TRBJ1-5; D call uncertain. With 3 bases removed from V and 7 bases from J, the gap between germline ends came to 10 bases. Looked up from germline, CDR1 is LGHNA and CDR2 is YSLEER. CDR3 length equals 13 residues. The CDR3: CASSHLPNQPQHF. The CDR3 nucleotides read TGCGCCAGCAGCCATCTCCCGAACCAGCCCCAGCATTTT.

Here the CDR3 DNA reads TGTGCCAGCAAGGAGACAGATAACCCCTACGAGCAGTACTTC. Translated, it gives CASKETDNPYEQYF. This chain connects TRBV2 to TRBJ2-7; D may be TRBD1 (5 bases). The V gene's germline CDR1 is SNHLY and CDR2 FYNNEI. CDR3 length: 14 amino acids. V lost 7 bases, J lost 2 bases, and 15 bases lay in between.

The chain recombines TRBV18 with TRBJ1-4, with a tentative D call TRBD1 (6 bases). V was shortened by 5 bases and J by 6 bases, with 16 bases between the two germline ends. Germline lookup yields CDR1 KGHSH and CDR2 LQKENI. This CDR3 contains 15 residues. The CDR3 nucleotides read TGTGCCAGCTCAGCAGACAGGCCGGTCGATGAAAAACTGTTTTTT. Its translation: CASSADRPVDEKLFF. Full variable domain (outside the CDR3, taken from reference TRBV18 and TRBJ1-4): NAGVMQNPRHLVRRRGQEARLRCSPMKGHSHVYWYRQLPEEGLKFMVYLQKENIIDESGMPKERFSAEFPKEGPSILRIQQVVRGDSAAYFCASSADRPVDEKLFFGSGTQLSVL.

V usage is TRBV7-2 and J usage is TRBJ2-7; TRBD1 aligns across 8 bases. Per the germline V gene, CDR1 is SGHTA and CDR2 is FQGNSA. The trim removed 5 bases at V and 5 bases at J, leaving 5 bases unmatched. The CDR3 length is 13 residues. The CDR3 DNA sequence: TGTGCCAGCAGCCGGAAGACAGGGGACGAGCAGTACTTC. Its protein is CASSRKTGDEQYF.

This chain joins TRBV5-1 and TRBJ2-3; tentative D call: TRBD1 (6 bases). Trimming pared 5 bases from V and 4 bases from J, leaving 14 bases between. The CDR3 runs to 14 residues. The germline gives CDR1 SGHRS, CDR2 YFSETQ. The CDR3 spells CASRVQGLADTQYF. The CDR3, as DNA: TGCGCCAGCAGAGTCCAGGGGTTAGCAGATACGCAGTATTTT.

The genes are TRBV2 and TRBJ2-7; 10 nucleotides line up with TRBD2. V lost 6 bases, J lost 6 bases, and 11 bases stayed unmatched. Germline-derived CDR1 and CDR2 are SNHLY and FYNNEI. The CDR3 contains 15 residues. The CDR3 sequence: CASRGEASGRSEQYF. Written as DNA, the CDR3 is TGTGCCAGCAGAGGGGAGGCTAGCGGGAGAAGCGAGCAGTACTTC.

This sequence joins TRBV2 and TRBJ1-6; D ambiguous. From germline, CDR1 is SNHLY and CDR2 FYNNEI. The CDR3 is made up of 13 amino acids. V dropped 7 bases and J dropped 6 bases, with 10 bases sitting between them. CDR3 sequence reads: CASNGVANSPLHF. In DNA form, the CDR3 reads TGTGCCAGCAATGGGGTCGCTAATTCACCCCTCCACTTT.

CDR3 DNA: TGTGCCAGCAGCTTTGGTTTCGAGGTGACCTTC. It is translated as CASSFGFEVTF. The J gene is TRBJ1-2, the V gene TRBV5-6; no definite D call. This CDR3 has 11 residues. The V gene lost 2 bases and the J gene lost 14 bases, with 13 bases spanning the gap. Germline V gives CDR1 SGHDT, CDR2 YYEEEE.

The chain carries TRBV7-2 and TRBJ2-2; D not resolved. The CDR3 has 14 amino acids. V shed 1 base and J shed 1 base, with 4 bases lying between them. The V gene's germline CDR1 is SGHTA and CDR2 FQGNSA. As DNA, the CDR3 is TGTGCCAGCAGCTTAGTGAGGAACACCGGGGAGCTGTTTTTT. Residues: CASSLVRNTGELFF.

The V gene is TRBV5-1, the J gene TRBJ2-2, with a weak D call TRBD1 (6 bases). This CDR3 spans 17 amino acids. Germline assignment: CDR1 SGHRS and CDR2 YFSETQ. V lost 3 bases and J 4 bases, leaving 19 bases between the germline ends. CDR3 DNA: TGCGCCAGCAGCTCCACGAAGGACAGCATGGGCACCGGGGAGCTGTTTTTT. Residues: CASSSTKDSMGTGELFF.

V and J are TRBV6-5 and TRBJ2-2; D may be TRBD2 (6 bases). Germline V CDR1 and CDR2: MNHEY, SVGAGI. V was shortened by 4 bases and J by 4 bases, with 13 bases between the two germline ends. The CDR3 spans 15 residues. The CDR3 DNA reads TGTGCCAGCAGTTCACCCGGGAGCTCCACCGGGGAGCTGTTTTTT. Translating it yields CASSSPGSSTGELFF.

The V call is TRBV10-3, the J call TRBJ2-2; 9 positions match TRBD1. This CDR3 contains 14 residues. From germline, CDR1 is ENHRY and CDR2 SYGVKD. Losses at the gene ends were 6 bases for V and 6 bases for J; bases not matched to a gene: 5. The CDR3 here is CAIREQGAAGELFF. The CDR3 bases are TGTGCCATCAGGGAACAGGGGGCTGCCGGGGAGCTGTTTTTT.

The chain has TRBV7-8 and TRBJ2-3; D could derive from TRBD1 or TRBD2 (5 bases each). V gave up 4 bases and J gave up 2 bases, with 16 bases separating them. The length of the CDR3 is 16 residues. CDR1 and CDR2 (germline): SGHVS, FQNEAQ. DNA for the CDR3: TGTGCCAGCAGCTCGGGACGACAAGAACCCACAGATACGCAGTATTTT. Translating gives CASSSGRQEPTDTQYF.

In DNA, the CDR3 is TGTGCCAGCAGTGAACAGGGTGCCAAAAACATTCAGTACTTC. Its translation is CASSEQGAKNIQYF. The chain recombines TRBV2 with TRBJ2-4; maybe TRBD1 (5 bases). The length of the CDR3 is 14 residues. Trimming shortened V by 2 bases and J by 1 base, and 6 bases separated the two germline ends. Germline loops: CDR1 SNHLY, CDR2 FYNNEI.

Worth noting for this clone: Other DNA sequences in the sample encode the same CDR3. This chain connects TRBV5-1 to TRBJ2-3; D is tentatively TRBD1 or TRBD2 (5 bases each). CDR3 length: 14 residues. Germline values: CDR1 SGHRS, CDR2 YFSETQ. V shed 4 bases and J shed 1 base, with 10 bases lying between them. The chain's CDR3 is CASSLLGGTDTQYF. The CDR3 DNA sequence: TGCGCCAGCAGCCTACTAGGGGGCACAGATACGCAGTATTTT.

The chain employs TRBV11-2 and TRBJ1-2; D is uncertain. Germline V gene data show CDR1 as SGHAT and CDR2 as FQNNGV. Deletions cut 1 base from V and 6 bases from J, with 6 bases between. The CDR3 contains 12 residues. The CDR3 spells CASSLVYDGYTF. CDR3 nucleotide sequence: TGTGCCAGCAGCTTAGTTTATGATGGCTACACCTTC.

The V call is TRBV18, the J call TRBJ2-7; 7 positions agree with TRBD1. CDR3 length equals 15 residues. After removal of 3 bases from V and 3 bases from J, the junction contained 8 bases not matched to a gene. CDR1 KGHSH and CDR2 LQKENI come from the germline V gene. The CDR3, as DNA: TGTGCCAGCTCACCGCAGGGGGTTACGGGCTACGAGCAGTACTTC. This codes for CASSPQGVTGYEQYF.